These 27 T cell receptor beta chains came from one sample sequenced in a study of PD-1 blockade in mismatch repair-deficient tumors. Profiling relied on immunoSEQ multiplex PCR, and the TCRdb table lists in-frame clones only, not all of them. The sample holds about 68,000 clones, 70% to 85% seen once. Here the sequenced sample was peripheral blood, taken 2 weeks after starting pembrolizumab. The receptors were sampled from an adult with mismatch repair-deficient cancer.

This chain uses TRBV7-6 with TRBJ2-3; D is uncertain. CDR1 is SGHVS, CDR2 FNYEAQ, per germline. The CDR3 contains 13 residues. Trimming cost V 3 bases and J 6 bases, with 10 bases left between them. The CDR3 here is CASSFGNVDTQYF. CDR3 bases: TGTGCCAGCAGCTTTGGGAATGTGGATACGCAGTATTTT.

This clone was counted a few times. The V and J genes are TRBV27 and TRBJ2-2; D unclear. The germline V and J ends were trimmed by 4 bases and 6 bases, with 9 bases remaining between them. Germline assignment: CDR1 MNHEY and CDR2 SMNVEV (reference sequence). The CDR3 has 13 amino acids. The CDR3 here is CASSSLVPGELFF. The CDR3 DNA sequence: TGTGCCAGCAGTTCCCTAGTTCCCGGGGAGCTGTTTTTT.

The chain links TRBV18 to TRBJ2-1; 9 nucleotides match TRBD1. This CDR3 contains 15 residues. CDR1 is KGHSH, CDR2 LQKENI, per germline. The V and J ends lost 1 base and 13 bases, in that order; junction bases with no gene match: 11. In DNA form, the CDR3 reads TGTGCCAGCTCACCACTCTCCGGGGGCACAGGGGGCCAGTTCTTC. Residues: CASSPLSGGTGGQFF.

V is TRBV29-1 and J is TRBJ2-7; 8 positions match TRBD2. The CDR3 is made up of 16 amino acids. Trimming cost V 3 bases and J 0 bases; bases outside gene matches: 10. Germline values: CDR1 SQVTM, CDR2 ANQGSEA. CDR3 protein: CSVDGGGGRSSYEQYF. Here the CDR3 DNA reads TGCAGCGTTGATGGGGGGGGCGGGAGGAGCTCCTACGAGCAGTACTTC.

The chain couples TRBV12-2 to TRBJ2-7. TRBV12-2 is annotated as a pseudogene. The CDR3 length is 14 residues. CDR3 region: CASPKDGDGYEQYF. The CDR3, as DNA: TGTGCAAGTCCCAAAGACGGGGACGGGTACGAGCAGTACTTC.

This rearrangement joins TRBV29-1 to TRBJ2-7, with 8 bases that match TRBD1. The trim removed 7 bases at V and 2 bases at J, leaving 7 bases unmatched. The germline gives CDR1 SQVTM, CDR2 ANQGSEA. CDR3 size: 13 residues. CDR3 DNA: TGCAGCGCATCCGGGACAGGCCCCTACGAGCAGTACTTC. Translation gives CSASGTGPYEQYF.

This clone was found a few times. The V call is TRBV5-4, the J call TRBJ1-1, with a weak D call TRBD1 (6 bases). The CDR3 is made up of 14 amino acids. CDR1 is SGHNT, CDR2 YYREEE, per germline (reference sequence). Trimming removed 2 bases from V and 6 bases from J, with 14 bases in between. CDR3: CASSLSQGRSEAFF. CDR3 nucleotides: TGTGCCAGCAGCTTAAGCCAGGGGAGATCTGAAGCTTTCTTT.

This clone has only one observation. The chain combines TRBV7-2 with TRBJ2-7, with D possibly TRBD1 on 5 matching bases. The CDR3 covers 14 residues. CDR1 SGHTA and CDR2 FQGNSA come from the germline V gene. Trimming took off 1 base at V and 5 bases at J, with 12 bases between the two ends. Here the CDR3 DNA reads TGTGCCAGCAGCTTAGTGGGGCTAGATAACGAGCAGTACTTC. Translation gives CASSLVGLDNEQYF.

The rearrangement joins TRBV29-1 to TRBJ2-3; 10 nucleotides agree with TRBD1. In germline, CDR1 is SQVTM, CDR2 ANQGSEA. The CDR3 length is 14 residues. The CDR3 coding sequence is TGCAGTGCCGCCCGGGACAGGGGACCAAATACGCAGTATTTT. Its protein product is CSAARDRGPNTQYF.

The J gene is TRBJ1-2, the V gene TRBV6-6; D uncertain. V was clipped by 5 bases and J by 7 bases, with 14 bases between them. CDR3 length equals 13 residues. Looked up from germline, CDR1 is MNHNY and CDR2 is SVGAGI (reference sequence). The chain's CDR3 is CASSMRVEGGYTF. The CDR3 DNA reads as TGTGCCAGCAGTATGAGGGTAGAGGGTGGCTACACCTTC.

This chain connects TRBV11-3 to TRBJ2-7, with 9 bases aligning to TRBD1. V was clipped by 5 bases and J by 5 bases; unmatched bases: 10. CDR3 length: 15 residues. Germline assignment: CDR1 SGHNT and CDR2 YENEEA. DNA of the CDR3: TGTGCCAGCAGCGAGGGTGGACAGGGGATAAACGAGCAGTACTTC. Its protein product is CASSEGGQGINEQYF.

J is TRBJ2-1 and V is TRBV27; no firm D call. CDR1 and CDR2 from the germline V gene are MNHEY and SMNVEV (reference sequence). V lost 4 bases, J lost 2 bases, and 15 bases lay in between. The CDR3 covers 16 residues. In nucleotides, the CDR3 is TGTGCCAGCAGTTCCCCTTGGCGTACAACCTACAATGAGCAGTTCTTC. This encodes CASSSPWRTTYNEQFF.

The J gene is TRBJ2-6, the V gene TRBV19; D is perhaps TRBD1 (6 bases). V shed 5 bases and J shed 1 base, with 15 bases lying between them. Germline-derived CDR1 and CDR2 are LNHDA and SQIVND (reference sequence). The CDR3 is made up of 17 amino acids. The CDR3 sequence: CASSVMGARSGANVLTF. The CDR3 DNA sequence: TGTGCCAGTAGTGTTATGGGGGCGCGATCTGGGGCCAACGTCCTGACTTTC.

CDR3: CASSQDLRLAGSYEQYF. The CDR3 DNA follows: TGCGCCAGCAGCCAAGATCTTCGTCTAGCGGGATCCTACGAGCAGTACTTC. This chain links TRBV4-3 with TRBJ2-7; 9 nucleotides line up with TRBD2. The CDR3 is 17 amino acids. Looked up from germline, CDR1 is LGHNA and CDR2 is YSLEER. The V and J ends lost 0 bases and 1 base, in that order; junction bases with no gene match: 7.

The rearrangement uses TRBV10-3 and TRBJ2-1, with 8 bases fitting TRBD2. There are 15 residues in the CDR3. Germline V lookup: CDR1 ENHRY, CDR2 SYGVKD. The V and J ends lost 8 bases and 7 bases, in that order; junction bases with no gene match: 13. The CDR3 DNA is TGTGCCATCCGAGAAAGACGGGAGGGCCGTAATGAGCAGTTCTTC. It encodes CAIRERREGRNEQFF.

The chain joins TRBV5-8 to TRBJ1-2; 8 positions match TRBD1. The germline V gene encodes CDR1 SGHTS and CDR2 YDEGEE. V was clipped by 2 bases and J by 4 bases; unmatched bases: 4. This CDR3 spans 14 amino acids. The CDR3 bases are TGTGCCAGCAGCTTACGACAGGGGCCCTATGGCTACACCTTC. It codes for CASSLRQGPYGYTF.

This clone has just a few counts. The chain uses TRBV2 and TRBJ2-2; D may be TRBD1 or TRBD2 (5 bases each). Per germline, CDR1 SNHLY and CDR2 FYNNEI. V was shortened by 6 bases and J by 2 bases, with 13 bases between the two germline ends. CDR3 length: 15 amino acids. The CDR3 region is CASRTGTENTGELFF. CDR3 bases: TGTGCCAGCAGGACCGGGACGGAAAACACCGGGGAGCTGTTTTTT.

This clone has just one count. The J gene is TRBJ1-1, the V gene TRBV11-3, with D hard to call. CDR1 is SGHNT and CDR2 is YENEEA in the germline V gene. The CDR3 length is 12 residues. Trimming took off 4 bases at V and 4 bases at J, with 7 bases between the two ends. The CDR3 DNA reads as TGTGCCAGCAGCTGGGGAGCCACTGAAGCTTTCTTT. The encoded protein is CASSWGATEAFF.

V gene TRBV6-5 combines with J gene TRBJ2-2; 9 bases match TRBD1. Germline CDR1 is MNHEY and CDR2 is SVGAGI. The CDR3 consists of 15 residues. V shed 8 bases, J shed 1 base, and the junction held 5 bases outside the gene matches. The chain's CDR3 is CASGTGQGNTGELFF. CDR3 DNA sequence: TGTGCCAGCGGGACGGGACAGGGGAACACCGGGGAGCTGTTTTTT.

The rearrangement uses TRBV9 and TRBJ2-3; D remains ambiguous. The CDR3 spans 15 residues. Germline V CDR1 and CDR2: SGDLS, YYNGEE. Trimming took 5 bases from V and 0 from J, leaving 13 bases between them. This CDR3 is CASRPTATSTDTQYF. The CDR3 DNA is TGTGCCAGCAGACCTACAGCTACTAGCACAGATACGCAGTATTTT.

This clone has only a few counts. V gene TRBV6-5 combines with J gene TRBJ1-2; D not certain. Per the germline V gene, CDR1 is MNHEY and CDR2 is SVGAGI. The V and J ends lost 0 bases and 4 bases respectively, with 3 bases between them. This CDR3 has 12 amino acids. This CDR3 is CASSYSVYGYTF. The CDR3 DNA sequence: TGTGCCAGCAGTTACTCAGTCTATGGCTACACCTTC.

CDR3 nucleotides: TGCGCCAGCCGACGACCACACAAGCCGGGACACCTAAAAGAGGGCTCCTACAATGAGCAGTTCTTC. Its translation: CASRRPHKPGHLKEGSYNEQFF. This chain joins TRBV10-1 and TRBJ2-1; a weak D match, TRBD1 (6 bases). CDR3 size: 22 residues. The germline gives CDR1 WNHNN, CDR2 SYGVQD (reference sequence). Trimming shortened V by 8 bases and J by 0 bases, and 35 bases separated the two germline ends.

The chain employs TRBV6-1 and TRBJ2-1; possible D gene TRBD2, 7 bases. The CDR3 totals 14 residues. Trimming shortened V by 2 bases and J by 6 bases, and 11 bases separated the two germline ends. CDR1 and CDR2 (germline): MNHNS, SASEGT. This CDR3 reads CASSEQGGGNEQFF. DNA for the CDR3: TGTGCCAGCAGTGAACAGGGAGGGGGCAATGAGCAGTTCTTC.

V and J are TRBV19 and TRBJ1-4; 7 positions agree with TRBD1. V lost 5 bases and J lost 8; bases outside the gene matches: 8. CDR1 and CDR2 (germline): LNHDA, SQIVND (reference sequence). The CDR3 extends over 14 amino acids. In nucleotides, the CDR3 is TGTGCCAGTAGTGAAACAGGGGTTGGAGAAAAACTGTTTTTT. It yields the protein CASSETGVGEKLFF.

The J gene is TRBJ2-1, the V gene TRBV5-1; 7 bases agree with TRBD2. V dropped 4 bases and J dropped 0; count of bases not matched to a gene: 4. Germline V gives CDR1 SGHRS, CDR2 YFSETQ. This CDR3 contains 15 residues. CDR3 in DNA: TGCGCCAGCAGCCCAAGCGGGGACTCCTACAATGAGCAGTTCTTC. Translating gives CASSPSGDSYNEQFF.

J is TRBJ2-7 and V is TRBV10-3; TRBD1 agrees at 12 bases. Germline values: CDR1 ENHRY, CDR2 SYGVKD. V lost 6 bases and J lost 5; bases outside the gene matches: 5. There are 14 residues in the CDR3. The CDR3 spells CAIRTGQGADEQYF. The CDR3 bases are TGTGCCATCAGGACGGGACAGGGGGCGGACGAGCAGTACTTC.

The gene calls are TRBV7-2 and TRBJ1-5; TRBD1 matches at 7 bases. CDR3 length: 14 residues. The ends lost 6 bases at V and 6 bases at J; junction bases unmatched: 8. Germline V lookup: CDR1 SGHTA, CDR2 FQGNSA. CDR3 protein: CASSPRQGGQPQHF. CDR3 nucleotide sequence: TGTGCCAGCAGTCCGAGACAGGGTGGTCAGCCCCAGCATTTT.